These T cell receptor beta chains were read from a single sample in a study of T cells in Graves' hyperthyroidism and ophthalmopathy. MiXCR was run by TCRdb on the multiplex PCR reads, yielding one entry per CDR3 protein. The table lists about 770,000 distinct CDR3 sequences, around 20% of them singletons. Sequences were obtained from blood. The receptors were gathered from a woman aged 45-60 years with Graves' hyperthyroidism that later progressed to Graves' ophthalmopathy. Both conserved end residues are part of each CDR3. Each record gives: D gene, V gene, clone size, J gene, CDR3 length, CDR3 DNA, CDR3 protein. The D gene is left open where the match is weak. Size tells how often a clone was seen (once, few, many) or the class of an expanded clone, and some rows leave it out.

D: .
V: TRBV11-3
size: many
J: TRBJ2-7
length: 13
DNA: TGTGCCAGCAGCTTAGATGTGGGGGACGAGCAGTACTTC
CDR3: CASSLDVGDEQYF

D: TRBD1
V: TRBV11-1
size: few
J: TRBJ1-3
length: 16
DNA: TGTGCCAGCGGACGAAATGGACAGGTCTCTGGAAACACCATATATTTT
CDR3: CASGRNGQVSGNTIYF

D: .
V: TRBV2
size: many
J: TRBJ1-2
length: 15
DNA: TGTGCCAGCAGTCAAAGACGCGGACAGAACTATGGCTACACCTTC
CDR3: CASSQRRGQNYGYTF

D: TRBD2
V: TRBV4-2
size: few
J: TRBJ2-1
length: 18
DNA: TGTGCCAGCAGCCAAGTCCTAGCGGGGGACAGGTCAATAGATGAGCAGTTCTTC
CDR3: CASSQVLAGDRSIDEQFF

D: TRBD2
V: TRBV11-2
size: many
J: TRBJ2-1
length: 16
DNA: TGTGCCAGCAGCTTAGGGTTTGGGGGGGCCTACAATGAGCAGTTCTTC
CDR3: CASSLGFGGAYNEQFF

D: TRBD1
V: TRBV27
size: .
J: TRBJ2-2
length: 16
DNA: TGTGCCAGCAGTTCCGGGGGACAGGGTAACACCGGGGAGCTGTTTTTT
CDR3: CASSSGGQGNTGELFF

D: TRBD1
V: TRBV3-1
size: many
J: TRBJ2-7
length: 14
DNA: TGTGCCAGCAGCTCCCGGGACAGGGACTACGAGCAGTACTTC
CDR3: CASSSRDRDYEQYF

D: .
V: TRBV27
size: few
J: TRBJ1-5
length: 15
DNA: TGTGCCAGCAGTGGGGGCAGAGCAGGCAATCAGCCCCAGCATTTT
CDR3: CASSGGRAGNQPQHF

D: .
V: TRBV2
size: .
J: TRBJ1-6
length: 13
DNA: TGTGCCAGGGGGGCCGCAGGTAATTCACCCCTCCACTTT
CDR3: CARGAAGNSPLHF

D: TRBD2
V: TRBV6-1
size: .
J: TRBJ2-3
length: 17
DNA: TGTGCCAGCAGTCCCGGGACTAGCGGGGGATTTACAGATACGCAGTATTTT
CDR3: CASSPGTSGGFTDTQYF

D: TRBD1
V: TRBV7-3
size: many
J: TRBJ1-1
length: 15
DNA: TGTGCCAGCAGCCCACAGGGGGCGCGGGACACTGAAGCTTTCTTT
CDR3: CASSPQGARDTEAFF

D: TRBD2
V: TRBV7-2
size: many
J: TRBJ2-5
length: 14
DNA: TGTGCCAGAGAAGGAGCGGGGGGGAGGGAGACCCAGTACTTC
CDR3: CAREGAGGRETQYF

D: TRBD1
V: TRBV10-3
size: .
J: TRBJ2-7
length: 14
DNA: TGTGCCATCAGTGAACGAGACAGGGGCAACGAGCAGTACTTC
CDR3: CAISERDRGNEQYF

D: .
V: TRBV6-1
size: .
J: TRBJ2-2
length: 15
DNA: TGTGCCAGCAGGGCGACAGTCGCGAACACCGGGGAGCTGTTTTTT
CDR3: CASRATVANTGELFF

D: TRBD1
V: TRBV5-1
size: many
J: TRBJ2-3
length: 17
DNA: TGCGCCAGCAGCTTAACCGGGACAGGGCTGGGAGAGTCTTCGCAGTATTTT
CDR3: CASSLTGTGLGESSQYF

D: TRBD1
V: TRBV12-3/TRBV12-4
size: many
J: TRBJ2-6
length: 18
DNA: TGTGCCAGCAGTTTTGTTGGGACAGGGGACTCTGGGGCCAACGTCCTGACTTTC
CDR3: CASSFVGTGDSGANVLTF

D: TRBD2
V: TRBV20-1
size: few
J: TRBJ2-7
length: 13
DNA: TGCAGTGCTGGACGGGGGGAAATCTACGAGCAGTACTTC
CDR3: CSAGRGEIYEQYF

D: TRBD1
V: TRBV30
size: many
J: TRBJ1-1
length: 15
DNA: TGTGCCTGGAGTATTTTAGGGACAGGGGACACTGAAGCTTTCTTT
CDR3: CAWSILGTGDTEAFF

D: TRBD1
V: TRBV11-2
size: many
J: TRBJ2-1
length: 16
DNA: TGTGCCAGCAGCTTAGAGGGACAGGGTATATACAATGAGCAGTTCTTC
CDR3: CASSLEGQGIYNEQFF

D: TRBD1
V: TRBV7-8
size: many
J: TRBJ1-2
length: 16
DNA: TGTGCCAGCAGCTTAGCCGCTGAGGGGGCCTACTATGGCTACACCTTC
CDR3: CASSLAAEGAYYGYTF

D: TRBD1
V: TRBV5-1
size: many
J: TRBJ2-2
length: 16
DNA: TGCGCCAGCAGCATGCGAGGACAGGGCGACACCGGGGAGCTGTTTTTT
CDR3: CASSMRGQGDTGELFF

D: .
V: TRBV19
size: few
J: TRBJ2-1
length: 14
DNA: TGTGCCAGTACACGGCAGGGCCTTCTGGATGAGCAGTTCTTC
CDR3: CASTRQGLLDEQFF

D: .
V: TRBV10-3
size: .
J: TRBJ1-4
length: 15
DNA: TGTGCCATCAGTGAGTCTACGTCAACTAATGAAAAACTGTTTTTT
CDR3: CAISESTSTNEKLFF

D: .
V: TRBV11-1
size: .
J: TRBJ1-1
length: 13
DNA: TGTGCCAGCAGCTTAGCGCGAGGTGGAGAAGCTTTCTTT
CDR3: CASSLARGGEAFF

D: TRBD1
V: TRBV7-9
size: few
J: TRBJ2-7
length: 14
DNA: TGTGCCAGCAGCACGCCGGGACAGGGAAACGAGCAGTACTTC
CDR3: CASSTPGQGNEQYF

D: TRBD1
V: TRBV10-3
size: .
J: TRBJ1-1
length: 13
DNA: TGTGCCACCTGGGGGACAGATTACACTGAAGCTTTCTTT
CDR3: CATWGTDYTEAFF

D: .
V: TRBV5-1
size: few
J: TRBJ1-2
length: 14
DNA: TGCGCCAGCAGCTTGGCCACGGGACCCTATGGCTACACCTTC
CDR3: CASSLATGPYGYTF

D: .
V: TRBV7-2
size: .
J: TRBJ2-6
length: 18
DNA: TGTGCCAGCAGCCCAGAGAGGGCACTCTTCTCTGGGGCCAACGTCCTGACTTTC
CDR3: CASSPERALFSGANVLTF

D: TRBD2
V: TRBV30
size: few
J: TRBJ2-1
length: 16
DNA: TGTGCCTGGAGTCACCCCACCGGGGGGGGGTACAATGAGCAGTTCTTC
CDR3: CAWSHPTGGGYNEQFF

D: TRBD2
V: TRBV20-1
size: .
J: TRBJ2-3
length: 15
DNA: TGCAGTGCTAGAGACCCCCGGGGGGATACAGATACGCAGTATTTT
CDR3: CSARDPRGDTDTQYF

D: TRBD1
V: TRBV3-1
size: many
J: TRBJ1-2
length: 14
DNA: TGTGCCAGCAGCCGACCGGGACAGGGAGGTGGCTACACCTTC
CDR3: CASSRPGQGGGYTF

D: .
V: TRBV9
size: few
J: TRBJ2-5
length: 14
DNA: TGTGCCAGCAGCGTAGTTGACGGGTATGAGACCCAGTACTTC
CDR3: CASSVVDGYETQYF

D: .
V: TRBV6-1
size: .
J: TRBJ1-2
length: 13
DNA: TGTGCCAGCAGTGAAGGGGTGCTCTATGGCTACACCTTC
CDR3: CASSEGVLYGYTF

D: .
V: TRBV7-3
size: .
J: TRBJ2-2
length: 15
DNA: TGTGCCAGCAGCTTAAATTCTGGGGTCACCGGGGAGCTGTTTTTT
CDR3: CASSLNSGVTGELFF

D: TRBD1
V: TRBV2
size: many
J: TRBJ2-2
length: 14
DNA: TGTGCCAGCAGGGGACAGGGCGCCGTCGGGGAGCTGTTTTTT
CDR3: CASRGQGAVGELFF

D: .
V: TRBV19
size: few
J: TRBJ2-2
length: 14
DNA: TGTGCCAGTGGGGGGGCAACCTCCACCGGGGAGCTGTTTTTT
CDR3: CASGGATSTGELFF

D: .
V: TRBV6-9
size: .
J: TRBJ2-2
length: 17
DNA: TGTGCCAGCAGTTCCCCAGAAGTCCGGACGAACACCGGGGAGCTGTTTTTT
CDR3: CASSSPEVRTNTGELFF